This TCR beta chain is from a study of cytomegalovirus exposure and HLA in healthy donors. About the research overall: An earlier analysis found 100 million or so unique TCR beta sequences from roughly 170 million T cells. When 350 to 400 donors were genotyped, more than 70% of them were found to fall in the Caucasian-associated ancestry cluster.

Points from the study as a whole: HLA alleles were associated with 15,000 to 20,000 TCR beta sequences in a later analysis at 0.05 false discovery rate.

Primers included in the PCR were 60 Vbeta and 13 Jbeta primers. In the original analysis: Tens of millions of unique TCR beta chains, around 10 million of them shared, were counted by a later analysis. TCRdb's table, derived via immunoSEQ multiplex PCR, lists solely in-frame clones and lacks some. Clonal size and the V and J genes are those of that table, whereas D and trimming came from the DNA. The table includes about 220,000 clones, 75% detected once. Germline V gene lookup returns CDR1 SGHNT and CDR2 YENEEA. The CDR3 runs to 13 residues. V lost 5 bases to trimming and J lost 8 bases, with 15 bases between them. Worth noting for this clone: Its cognate antigen is unknown.

Material for sequencing was PBMCs. The rearrangement uses TRBV11-3 and TRBJ1-2; weak D call: TRBD1 (6 bases). This TCR derives from a woman in her twenties or thirties in good health and CMV-seronegative. The CDR3 DNA reads TGTGCCAGCAGCCCTCCTGGGGGCTGGGGCTACACCTTC. It specifies CASSPPGGWGYTF. Complete variable domain (other parts from reference TRBV11-3 and TRBJ1-2): EAGVVQSPRYKIIEKKQPVAFWCNPISGHNTLYWYLQNLGQGPELLIRYENEEAVDDSQLPKDRFSAERLKGVDSTLKIQPAELGDSAVYLCASSPPGGWGYTFGSGTRLTVV.